The TCR beta chain under discussion was sequenced for a study of blood T cell repertoires in COVID-19. Authors' analysis steps: Scientists estimated how many nucleated cells there were by amplifying reference gene primers. TCRdb keeps only in-frame clones here, not all; method: immunoSEQ multiplex PCR. V and J calls and clone size are copied from that table; D and trimming were computed from the DNA. The table includes some 200,000 clones, around 80% detected once. Deletions cut 1 base from V and 2 bases from J, with 12 bases between. CDR3 size: 15 residues. Germline V CDR1 and CDR2: SGHTA, FQGTGA. This clone was detected a few times.

The sequencing input was peripheral blood. The receptor was isolated from a woman of 80 years or more with active or convalescent COVID-19. The chain has TRBV7-3 and TRBJ2-7; the D gene is possibly TRBD2 (6 bases). For the CDR3, the DNA is TGTGCCAGCAGCTTAAGGGCGGGGCCCCCCTACGAGCAGTACTTC. Translated, it gives CASSLRAGPPYEQYF.